There are a few counts of the clone carrying this T cell receptor beta chain. The sample is drawn from a study of cytomegalovirus exposure and HLA in healthy donors. Trimming took 5 bases from V and 8 from J, leaving 13 bases between them. CDR3 size: 13 residues. Germline V lookup: CDR1 MNHEY, CDR2 SVGAGI. Primers included in the PCR were 60 Vbeta and 13 Jbeta primers. Produced via immunoSEQ multiplex PCR; TCRdb's table is partial and in-frame only. The data show fewer than 250,000 clones, roughly 70% seen once. Sequencing was done on a sample of PBMCs. The receptor's source is a woman in her twenties or thirties in good health and CMV-seronegative. This chain uses TRBV6-5 with TRBJ1-5, with D uncertain. CDR3 DNA sequence: TGTGCCAGCAGTGAAAACGAGGGCAAGCCCCAGCATTTT. It translates to CASSENEGKPQHF.